This T cell receptor beta chain appears in the sequencing data of a study of regulatory T cells in long-lasting Graves disease. Study as a whole: Over 5 years on antithyroid drugs plus positive TSH receptor antibodies marked Graves' disease as persistent. Regarding the study as a whole: No thyroid tissue was studied; the work used peripheral blood only.

There are 14 residues in the CDR3. Trimming pared 5 bases from V and 8 bases from J, leaving 16 bases between. Germline V lookup: CDR1 MNHNS, CDR2 SASEGT. For TCR beta, libraries came from iRepertoire HTBI primers and Arm-PCR of CDR3 regions. TCRdb passed the multiplex PCR reads through MiXCR, listing each CDR3 protein once. In the table there are over 250,000 distinct CDR3 sequences, under 25% of which are singletons. The time point is: persistent/refractory GD, antithyroid drugs over 5 years with positive TRAb. PBMCs provided the RNA from which the TCR library was made. American Thyroid Association guidelines defined Graves' disease diagnosis. This clonotype was observed a few times. Its matching antigen is unknown.

The input for sequencing was peripheral blood mononuclear cells (PBMCs), taken when the disease was refractory, from a patient treated with antithyroid drugs. This clonotype was obtained from a female donor with Graves disease. V is TRBV6-1 and J is TRBJ2-1; no firm D call. DNA of the CDR3: TGTGCCAGCAGTCAGAACCCGGACGGCGATGAGCAGTTCTTC. It translates to CASSQNPDGDEQFF.